One sample yielded the 10 T cell receptor beta chains listed below, sequenced in a study of T cells in Graves' hyperthyroidism and ophthalmopathy. TCR beta CDR3 sequences were amplified from RNA transcripts. Primed by the HTBI set, a first-round RT-PCR was run on the TCR CDR3. In TCRdb, the multiplex PCR reads were re-called with MiXCR into one record per CDR3 protein. The repertoire holds hundreds of thousands of distinct CDR3 sequences, around 15% seen once, with approximately 4.3% in the top ten. The source material was blood. The receptors stem from a middle-aged woman with Graves' ophthalmopathy.

The chain is built from TRBV28 and TRBJ2-2; either TRBD1 or TRBD2 may supply D (6 bases each). V gave up 6 bases and J gave up 3 bases, with 17 bases separating them. CDR3 size: 16 residues. The germline V gene has CDR1 MDHEN and CDR2 SYDVKM. The CDR3 DNA reads as TGTGCCAGCAGGTCGGGGGCAACAATTGACACCGGGGAGCTGTTTTTT. Translating it yields CASRSGATIDTGELFF.

This clonotype came up once. The J gene is TRBJ2-4, the V gene TRBV19, with D possibly being TRBD1 (5 bases). The germline V gene has CDR1 LNHDA and CDR2 SQIVND (reference sequence). The CDR3 runs 16 residues. V was trimmed by 5 bases and J by 2 bases, leaving 16 bases between them. DNA for the CDR3: TGTGCCAGTAGTTCCCAGGGCAAGGCCCCCAAAAACATTCAGTACTTC. Translation: CASSSQGKAPKNIQYF.

The rearrangement links TRBV27 to TRBJ2-7; TRBD1 matches at 8 bases. Germline CDR1 MNHEY, CDR2 SMNVEV (reference sequence). The CDR3 sequence is 15 residues long. The V segment lost 2 bases and the J segment 7 bases; nucleotides outside the gene matches: 10. CDR3 nucleotide sequence: TGTGCCAGCAGTTTAAACGGACAGGGCAACAATGAGCAGTACTTC. This encodes CASSLNGQGNNEQYF.

This chain links TRBV7-8 with TRBJ2-2, with no clear D. CDR3 length: 12 residues. Germline V CDR1 and CDR2: SGHVS, FQNEAQ. The V and J ends lost 5 bases and 6 bases respectively, with 7 bases between them. This CDR3 reads CASSKGSGELFF. The CDR3 DNA reads TGTGCCAGCAGCAAGGGTTCCGGGGAGCTGTTTTTT.

This clonotype was detected ten times or more. The chain has TRBV25-1 and TRBJ2-7; D tentatively reads TRBD1 or TRBD2 (5 bases each). V dropped 2 bases and J dropped 0 bases, with 11 bases sitting between them. The V gene's germline CDR1 is MGHDK and CDR2 SYGVNS. This CDR3 spans 15 amino acids. The CDR3 here is CASSERGQGSYEQYF. CDR3 coding DNA: TGTGCCAGCAGTGAACGGGGTCAGGGCTCCTACGAGCAGTACTTC.

The sample holds a few counts of this clonotype. The rearrangement uses TRBV14 and TRBJ2-7; D is ambiguous. Germline-derived CDR1 and CDR2 are SGHDN and FVKESK. The CDR3 has 14 residues. The V end lost 4 bases, the J end lost 2 bases, and 12 bases lay between the germline ends. The CDR3 region is CASSPVLLPYEQYF. The CDR3 DNA reads as TGTGCCAGCAGCCCAGTCCTCTTGCCCTACGAGCAGTACTTC.

This clonotype was seen many times. The chain combines TRBV12-3 or TRBV12-4 with TRBJ1-2, with TRBD1 matching over 7 bases. V trimming: 7 bases; J trimming: 0 bases; junction bases outside the gene matches: 11. This CDR3 has 16 amino acids. CDR3 sequence (DNA): TGTGCCAGCACCGAAGGGGCAGGGGGAACTAACTATGGCTACACCTTC. Protein: CASTEGAGGTNYGYTF.

This clonotype was recorded many times. The chain combines TRBV20-1 with TRBJ1-3, with D possibly matching TRBD1 (5 bases). The CDR3 is 11 residues long. Germline assignment: CDR1 DFQATT and CDR2 SNEGSKA (reference sequence). CDR3 sequence: CGGGTGNTIYF. CDR3 nucleotides: TGCGGGGGGGGGACTGGAAACACCATATATTTT.

The rearrangement joins TRBV5-6 to TRBJ2-7; D is ambiguous. In germline, CDR1 is SGHDT, CDR2 YYEEEE. Trimming cost V 7 bases and J 3 bases, with 14 bases left between them. This CDR3 contains 13 residues. CDR3 DNA: TGTGCCAGCCAAGCTTTTTACGGCTACGAGCAGTACTTC. Translating it yields CASQAFYGYEQYF.

This clonotype was picked up many times. The rearrangement links TRBV5-1 to TRBJ2-2; no reliable D call. V lost 7 bases and J lost 6, with 7 bases in between. This CDR3 has 11 residues. Germline V gives CDR1 SGHRS, CDR2 YFSETQ. The CDR3 region has the DNA TGCGCCAGCTCCTCGGCCGGGGAGCTGTTTTTT. Protein product: CASSSAGELFF.